Each of the 18 T cell receptor beta chains below was sequenced from the same sample in a study of OX40 agonist ivuxolimab in advanced cancers. Using immunoSEQ multiplex PCR, the repertoire was profiled, and TCRdb retains in-frame clones only, with some absent. This repertoire shows around 5,600 clones, 81% found once; its top ten account for 9.5% to 15%. Source: CD4+ or CD8+ T cells sorted from blood, taken in a trial of the OX40 agonist ivuxolimab. These receptor sequences come from an adult with an advanced solid tumor such as melanoma, head and neck, liver or kidney cancer.

This CDR3 is CASSELIGVPYEQYF. DNA of the CDR3: TGTGCCAGCAGTGAATTGATCGGGGTCCCCTACGAGCAGTACTTC. The rearrangement joins TRBV6-1 to TRBJ2-7; possible D gene TRBD2, 5 bases. CDR3 size: 15 residues. Trimming took 2 bases from V and 2 from J, leaving 13 bases between them. Germline V gene data show CDR1 as MNHNS and CDR2 as SASEGT.

The J gene is TRBJ2-3, the V gene TRBV6-4; TRBD1 aligns across 7 bases. The CDR3 totals 17 residues. Germline-derived CDR1 and CDR2 are MRHNA and SNTAGT. V was pared by 3 bases and J by 2 bases, with 11 bases of the junction left unmatched. The CDR3 coding sequence is TGTGCCAGCAGTGAAGGGGGCGGCAGGGGATACACAGATACGCAGTATTTT. Translated, it gives CASSEGGGRGYTDTQYF.

The chain uses TRBV4-1 and TRBJ1-5; D gene uncertain. Deletions cut 0 bases from V and 7 bases from J, with 13 bases between. Germline assignment: CDR1 MGHRA and CDR2 YSYEKL. CDR3 length: 15 amino acids. CDR3 bases: TGCGCCAGCAGCCAAGATCGAAGCCCCAGGCAGCCCCAGCATTTT. As protein: CASSQDRSPRQPQHF.

The CDR3 nucleotides are TGTGCCAGCAGCGTAGAGGCGGAGGGGGACGAGCAGTACTTC. Translated: CASSVEAEGDEQYF. The chain is built from TRBV9 and TRBJ2-5; D is perhaps TRBD1 or TRBD2 (6 bases each). The J call is doubtful: the DNA matches TRBJ2-7 better. From germline, CDR1 is SGDLS and CDR2 YYNGEE. This CDR3 comprises 14 residues.

The chain couples TRBV7-9 to TRBJ1-1; perhaps TRBD1 as D (6 bases). CDR1 is SEHNR, CDR2 FQNEAQ, per germline (reference sequence). This CDR3 is built from 15 residues. The V and J ends lost 3 bases and 5 bases respectively, with 16 bases between them. CDR3 sequence: CASSFFGGARTEAFF. The DNA of the CDR3 is TGTGCCAGCAGCTTCTTCGGGGGGGCACGTACTGAAGCTTTCTTT. Using reference TRBV7-9 and TRBJ1-1 for the parts outside the CDR3, the full variable domain is DTGVSQNPRHKITKRGQNVTFRCDPISEHNRLYWYRQTLGQGPEFLTYFQNEAQLEKSRLLSDRFSAERPKGSFSTLEIQRTEQGDSAMYLCASSFFGGARTEAFFGQGTRLTVV.

The chain links TRBV11-2 to TRBJ2-3, with D possibly matching TRBD2 (8 bases). V lost 5 bases and J 4 bases, leaving 19 bases between the germline ends. Germline V gives CDR1 SGHAT, CDR2 FQNNGV. CDR3 size: 16 residues. CDR3 residues: CASSLLNGRGPDTQYF. For the CDR3, the DNA is TGTGCCAGCAGCCTCCTCAACGGGAGGGGGCCAGATACGCAGTATTTT.

This chain uses TRBV27 with TRBJ2-3, with D perhaps matching TRBD1 or TRBD2 (5 bases each). Trimming removed 6 bases at V and 2 bases at J, with 12 bases between. CDR3 size: 14 residues. Germline-derived CDR1 and CDR2 are MNHEY and SMNVEV (reference sequence). For the CDR3, the DNA is TGTGCCAGCAGCCACGGGGCGTACACAGATACGCAGTATTTT. Amino acids: CASSHGAYTDTQYF.

The chain has TRBV4-1 and TRBJ2-7, with 7 bases fitting TRBD2. There are 15 residues in the CDR3. The ends lost 1 base at V and 3 bases at J; junction bases unmatched: 6. CDR1 and CDR2 (germline): MGHRA, YSYEKL. The CDR3 here is CASSQGGLVGYEQYF. The CDR3 region has the DNA TGCGCCAGCAGCCAAGGTGGACTAGTGGGCTACGAGCAGTACTTC.

The chain is built from TRBV7-8 and TRBJ1-5; D remains unclear. From germline, CDR1 is SGHVS and CDR2 FQNEAQ. Trimming pared 5 bases from V and 1 base from J, leaving 6 bases between. The CDR3 spans 13 residues. In DNA, the CDR3 is TGTGCCAGCAGCCTCAACAGCAATCAGCCCCAGCATTTT. This gives the protein CASSLNSNQPQHF. Drawing the rest from reference TRBV7-8 and TRBJ1-5, the complete variable domain is GAGVSQSPRYKVAKRGQDVALRCDPISGHVSLFWYQQALGQGPEFLTYFQNEAQLDKSGLPSDRFFAERPEGSVSTLKIQRTQQEDSAVYLCASSLNSNQPQHFGDGTRLSIL.

This chain uses TRBV5-1 with TRBJ1-2, with D unclear. Germline lookup yields CDR1 SGHRS and CDR2 YFSETQ. The CDR3 is 16 amino acids. Deletions cut 0 bases from V and 5 bases from J, with 17 bases between. The CDR3: CASSLELDRSIYGYTF. Here the CDR3 DNA reads TGCGCCAGCAGCTTGGAGCTAGACCGAAGCATTTATGGCTACACCTTC. Complete variable domain (other parts from reference TRBV5-1 and TRBJ1-2): KAGVTQTPRYLIKTRGQQVTLSCSPISGHRSVSWYQQTPGQGLQFLFEYFSETQRNKGNFPGRFSGRQFSNSRSEMNVSTLELGDSALYLCASSLELDRSIYGYTFGSGTRLTVV.

On this clone itself: A junction boundary mismatches the germline segment, possibly from a read error. V usage is TRBV5-3 and J usage is TRBJ2-7; 11 bases line up with TRBD1. TRBV5-3 is an ORF for which the function is uncertain. The CDR3 extends over 14 amino acids. DNA for the CDR3: TGTGCCAGCAGCTTAGGGACAGGGGGTCTCGAGCAGTACTTC. Its protein is CASSLGTGGLEQYF.

CDR3 DNA sequence: TGTGCCAGCAGCTTAGGGTCAGGCGGGGGCGGCGAGACCCAGTACTTC. Protein product: CASSLGSGGGGETQYF. The chain joins TRBV11-2 to TRBJ2-5, with D possibly matching TRBD2 (7 bases). The CDR3 spans 16 residues. Germline V gene sequence: CDR1 SGHAT, CDR2 FQNNGV. V lost 1 base and J 5 bases, leaving 17 bases between the germline ends. The complete variable domain, with remaining parts taken from reference TRBV11-2 and TRBJ2-5, reads EAGVAQSPRYKIIEKRQSVAFWCNPISGHATLYWYQQILGQGPKLLIQFQNNGVVDDSQLPKDRFSAERLKGVDSTLKIQPAKLEDSAVYLCASSLGSGGGGETQYFGPGTRLLVL.

The V and J genes are TRBV27 and TRBJ2-5; 8 bases align to TRBD1. The end of the DNA fits TRBJ2-7 better, so the J call may be wrong. This CDR3 contains 15 residues. Germline loops: CDR1 MNHEY, CDR2 SMNVEV (reference sequence). The CDR3 region is CASSLLPDRVHEQYF. The CDR3 DNA is TGTGCCAGCAGTTTACTTCCGGACAGGGTCCACGAGCAGTACTTC.

The chain employs TRBV10-3 and TRBJ2-2, with D perhaps TRBD2 (7 bases). Germline V CDR1 and CDR2: ENHRY, SYGVKD. This CDR3 is 11 amino acids long. The V end lost 11 bases, the J end lost 7 bases, and 11 bases lay between the germline ends. In DNA form, the CDR3 reads TGTGCCGGGGGGGCTGGCGGGGAGCTGTTTTTT. It specifies CAGGAGGELFF.

Comment on this clone: The junction and the germline gene differ at one end; a read error may be behind it. This sample also contains other DNA sequences that code for the same CDR3. The V call is TRBV28, the J call TRBJ2-7; TRBD2 matches at 7 bases. Germline-derived CDR1 and CDR2 are MDHEN and SYDVKM. The CDR3 runs 13 residues. The DNA of the CDR3 is TGCGCCAGCAGTTTGGGGGGGAGCTACGAGCAGTACTTC. Translating it yields CASSLGGSYEQYF. Drawing the rest from reference TRBV28 and TRBJ2-7, the complete variable domain is DVKVTQSSRYLVKRTGEKVFLECVQDMDHENMFWYRQDPGLGLRLIYFSYDVKMKEKGDIPEGYSVSREKKERFSLILESASTNQTSMYLCASSLGGSYEQYFGPGTRLTVT.

The chain combines TRBV11-2 with TRBJ2-7, with D perhaps being TRBD1 or TRBD2 (7 bases each). Trimming cost V 5 bases and J 5 bases, with 22 bases left between them. The germline gives CDR1 SGHAT, CDR2 FQNNGV. The CDR3 loop spans 16 amino acids. CDR3 DNA: TGTGCCAGCAGCCTCCCGGTGGGAGGGGGCGCGGACGAGCAGTACTTC. Translation gives CASSLPVGGGADEQYF.

The chain joins TRBV27 to TRBJ2-3; 9 nucleotides line up with TRBD1. CDR1 and CDR2 from the germline V gene are MNHEY and SMNVEV (reference sequence). The CDR3 contains 16 residues. The V and J ends lost 5 bases and 0 bases, in that order; junction bases with no gene match: 6. CDR3 nucleotide sequence: TGTGCCAGCAGTCTGACAGGGGGAAGGAGCACAGATACGCAGTATTTT. Encoded protein: CASSLTGGRSTDTQYF.

The V gene is TRBV6-5, the J gene TRBJ1-1, with a possible D match to TRBD1 (6 bases). This CDR3 spans 12 amino acids. V was pared by 5 bases and J by 3 bases, with 7 bases between. Germline loops: CDR1 MNHEY, CDR2 SVGAGI. The CDR3 nucleotides read TGTGCCAGCAGTCAGGGGTACACTGAAGCTTTCTTT. Encoded protein: CASSQGYTEAFF.